These T cell receptor beta chains were read from a single sample in a study of blood T cell repertoires in COVID-19. Assay: immunoSEQ multiplex PCR; the TCRdb copy retains only in-frame clones and omits some. This table has 270,000 or so clones, 80% to 90% appearing once. Sequenced: peripheral blood. These receptors were obtained from a woman aged 25 to 39 with active or convalescent COVID-19. Each CDR3 is given with its conserved first and last residue.

v_call	j_call	cdr3_aa
TRBV25-1	TRBJ1-6	CASRQQNSPLHF
TRBV6-5	TRBJ1-2	CASSERGYRGYTF
TRBV5-4	TRBJ2-2	CASSRGDRFTGELFF
TRBV27	TRBJ1-4	CASSALGTANEKLFF
TRBV10-3	TRBJ1-2	CAISESAGSGYGYTF
TRBV10-3	TRBJ1-3	CAISAGRGQGSGNTIYF
TRBV6-5	TRBJ1-1	CASSYSGVGNTEAFF
TRBV6-5	TRBJ1-2	CASSPSSGSLYGYTF
TRBV19	TRBJ2-4	CASSTEGTAIQYF
TRBV30	TRBJ1-5	CAWSVQNQPQHF
TRBV4-3	TRBJ2-1	CASSQGPSGTSGASGHNEQFF
TRBV7-2	TRBJ2-7	CASSLGLVYEQYF
TRBV9	TRBJ1-3	CASSVAGRDDTIYF
TRBV5-5	TRBJ1-3	CASSSRGGPGNTIYF
TRBV2	TRBJ1-1	CASERGQANTEAFF
TRBV30	TRBJ1-4	CARRQAGYEKLFF
TRBV2	TRBJ2-5	CASSRGGTGETQYF
TRBV4-1	TRBJ1-2	CASSQAGTGPYGYTF
TRBV7-8	TRBJ2-2	CASSLAGGTSVNTGELFF
TRBV2	TRBJ1-3	CASGHRGNTIYF
TRBV7-2	TRBJ2-1	CASSFHRGSYNEQFF
TRBV4-3	TRBJ1-6	CASSQAQGINNSPLHF
TRBV5-4	TRBJ1-1	CASSDQGTMNTEAFF
TRBV2	TRBJ2-2	CASRQGRTGELFF
TRBV3-1/TRBV3-2	TRBJ1-4	CASSLRTGVRDEKLFF
TRBV6-2/TRBV6-3	TRBJ1-5	CASSYSGQGSSQPQHF
TRBV28	TRBJ1-1	CASSLPGNQAFF
TRBV4-1	TRBJ2-7	CASSPWTSGPTYEQYF
TRBV18	TRBJ2-1	CASSPSRGFEQFF
TRBV19	TRBJ1-3	CASSIGTPFSGNTIYF
TRBV7-8	TRBJ1-2	CASSLAGDYGYTF
TRBV30	TRBJ1-6	CAWSPGRGNSPLHF
TRBV7-2	TRBJ2-5	CASSLLPGGFGETQYF
TRBV6-5	TRBJ1-2	CASSQSTHRGGGYTF
TRBV2	TRBJ2-5	CASSVYGGRETQYF